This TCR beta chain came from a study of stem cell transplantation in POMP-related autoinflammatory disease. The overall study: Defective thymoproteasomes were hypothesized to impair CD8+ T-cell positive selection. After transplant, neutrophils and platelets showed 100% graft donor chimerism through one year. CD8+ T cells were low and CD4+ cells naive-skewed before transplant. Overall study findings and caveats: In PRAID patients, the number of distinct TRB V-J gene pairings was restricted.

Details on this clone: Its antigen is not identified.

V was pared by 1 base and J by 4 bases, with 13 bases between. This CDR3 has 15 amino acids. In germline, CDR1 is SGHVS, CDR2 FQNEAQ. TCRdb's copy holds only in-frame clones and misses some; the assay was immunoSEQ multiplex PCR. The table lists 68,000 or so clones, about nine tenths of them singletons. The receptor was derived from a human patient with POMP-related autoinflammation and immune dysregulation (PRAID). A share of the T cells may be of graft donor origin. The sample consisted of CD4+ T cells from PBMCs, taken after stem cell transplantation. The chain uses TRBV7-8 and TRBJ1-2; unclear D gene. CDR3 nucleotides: TGTGCCAGCAGCTTAGAGCTTTCAGGAACCTATGGCTACACCTTC. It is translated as CASSLELSGTYGYTF.